Below, one T cell receptor (beta chain) is given with its context. Its matching antigen is unknown. This specimen belongs to a study of T cell responses to AZD1222 COVID-19 vaccine. Study-wide results and caveats: Two AZD1222 doses significantly raised spike-specific TCR breadth and depth over controls. Targets within unmutated variant regions were reportedly found for nearly half of spike-specific TCRs. In a largely white British group with more females than males, clonal diversity was possibly underestimated.

TCRdb's table, derived via immunoSEQ multiplex PCR, lists solely in-frame clones and lacks some. The profile covers about 120,000 clones, with nearly 90% appearing a single time and approximately 3.5% taken by the ten largest. The germline CDR1 and CDR2 sequences are MNHEY and SVGEGT. This CDR3 is 16 amino acids long. V lost 6 bases and J 0 bases, leaving 17 bases between the germline ends. The sequencing here drew on peripheral blood, taken on day 0 of AZD1222 vaccination. This TCR was recovered from an adult in good health. V is TRBV6-2 or TRBV6-3 and J is TRBJ1-2; D not certain. The CDR3 DNA is TGTGCCAGCAGCCCCCAGCAGTGGGATTCTAACTATGGCTACACCTTC. It is translated as CASSPQQWDSNYGYTF.